This TCR beta chain comes out of a study of shared clonotypes between healthy human individuals. Regarding the study as a whole: Memory subsets had estimated richness that was generally smaller than that of naive subsets. What limited the represented genetic and exposure-history diversity was the small number of donors.

Assay used: immunoSEQ multiplex PCR; TCRdb lists only in-frame clones, some missing. In the table there are hundreds of thousands of clones, approximately 73% of which are singletons. V lost 0 bases, J lost 2 bases, and 12 bases stayed unmatched. Germline CDR1 reads SGHNT; CDR2 reads YYREEE (reference sequence). CDR3 size: 19 residues. In regard to this clone: Antigen unknown.

The source is a woman younger than 45 in good health. This chain links TRBV5-4 with TRBJ2-2; 8 bases match TRBD1. The sequencing sample was made of memory CD4+ T cells sorted from blood. Documented subset: CD45RA-negative fraction. CDR3 in DNA: TGTGCCAGCAGCTTGGGCCGGTGGGAGACAGGGGTTAACACCGGGGAGCTGTTTTTT. Protein: CASSLGRWETGVNTGELFF.